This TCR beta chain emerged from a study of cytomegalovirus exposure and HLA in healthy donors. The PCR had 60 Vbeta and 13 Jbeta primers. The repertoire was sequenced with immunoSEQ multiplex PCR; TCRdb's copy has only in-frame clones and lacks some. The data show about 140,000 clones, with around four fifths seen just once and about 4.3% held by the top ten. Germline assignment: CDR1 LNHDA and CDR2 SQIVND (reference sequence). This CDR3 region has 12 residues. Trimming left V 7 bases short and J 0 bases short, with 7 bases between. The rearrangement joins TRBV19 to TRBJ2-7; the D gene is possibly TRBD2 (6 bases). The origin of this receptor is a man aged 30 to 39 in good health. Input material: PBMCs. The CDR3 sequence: CASTGSSYEQYF. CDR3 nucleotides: TGTGCCAGTACCGGGAGCTCCTACGAGCAGTACTTC.